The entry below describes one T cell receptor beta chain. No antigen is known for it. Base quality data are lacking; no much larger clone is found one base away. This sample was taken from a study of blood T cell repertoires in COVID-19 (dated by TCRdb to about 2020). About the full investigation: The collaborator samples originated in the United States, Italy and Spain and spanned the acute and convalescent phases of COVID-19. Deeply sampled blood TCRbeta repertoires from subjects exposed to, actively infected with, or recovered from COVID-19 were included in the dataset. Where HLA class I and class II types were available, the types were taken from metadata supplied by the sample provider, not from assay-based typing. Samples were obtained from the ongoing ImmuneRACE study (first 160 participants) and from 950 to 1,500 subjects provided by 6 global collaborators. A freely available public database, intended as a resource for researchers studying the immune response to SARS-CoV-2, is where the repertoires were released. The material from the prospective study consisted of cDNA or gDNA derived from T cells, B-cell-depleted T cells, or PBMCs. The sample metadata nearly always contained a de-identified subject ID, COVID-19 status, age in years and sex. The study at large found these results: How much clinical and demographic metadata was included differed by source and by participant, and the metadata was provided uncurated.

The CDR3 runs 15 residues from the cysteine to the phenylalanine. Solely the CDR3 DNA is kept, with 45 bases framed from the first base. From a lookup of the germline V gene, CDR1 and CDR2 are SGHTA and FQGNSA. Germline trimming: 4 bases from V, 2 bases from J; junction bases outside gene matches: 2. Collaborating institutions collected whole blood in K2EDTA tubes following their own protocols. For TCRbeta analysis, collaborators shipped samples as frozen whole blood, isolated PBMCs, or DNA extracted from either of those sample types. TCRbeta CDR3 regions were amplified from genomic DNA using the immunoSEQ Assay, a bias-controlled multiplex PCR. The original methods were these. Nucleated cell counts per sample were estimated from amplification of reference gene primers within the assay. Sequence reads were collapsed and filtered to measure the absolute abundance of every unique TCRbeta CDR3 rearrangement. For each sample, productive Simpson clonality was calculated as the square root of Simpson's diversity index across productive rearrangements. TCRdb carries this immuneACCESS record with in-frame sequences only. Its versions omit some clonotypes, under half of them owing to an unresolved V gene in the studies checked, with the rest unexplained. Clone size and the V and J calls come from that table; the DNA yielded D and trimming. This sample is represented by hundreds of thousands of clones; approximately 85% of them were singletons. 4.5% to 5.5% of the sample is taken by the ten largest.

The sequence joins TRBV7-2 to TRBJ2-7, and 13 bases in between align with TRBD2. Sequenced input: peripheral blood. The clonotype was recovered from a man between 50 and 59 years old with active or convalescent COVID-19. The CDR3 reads CASSSLAGGPYEQYF. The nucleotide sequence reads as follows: TGTGCCAGCAGCTCACTAGCGGGAGGGCCCTACGAGCAGTACTTC.